One and the same sample provided the 28 T cell receptor beta chains below, sequenced in a study of blood T cell repertoires in COVID-19 (TCRdb year 2020). The protocol used for the library was the immunoSEQ multiplex PCR assay. TCRdb's version of the immuneACCESS table is confined to in-frame rearrangements and falls short of the full clone set. An unresolved V gene accounts for under half of the shortfall where checked; the remainder is of unknown origin. The sample includes 70,000 to 95,000 clones, with 80% observed a single time. The ten largest clones represent under 20% of the sample. The sample was peripheral blood. The receptor set was obtained from a human donor in a cohort sampled during active COVID-19.

V gene TRBV5-4 combines with J gene TRBJ2-2, with 9 positions matching TRBD2. Germline-derived CDR1 and CDR2 are SGHNT and YYREEE (reference sequence). The CDR3 is made up of 17 amino acids. Unmatched junction bases numbered 9, after V lost 4 bases and J lost 2 bases. CDR3 amino acids: CASSPAGGRANTGELFF. CDR3 sequence (DNA): TGTGCCAGCAGCCCGGCGGGCGGGAGGGCAAACACCGGGGAGCTGTTTTTT.

The chain's CDR3 is CASSEGLALNEQFF. CDR3 DNA: TGTGCCAGTAGCGAGGGACTAGCGCTCAATGAGCAGTTCTTC. This chain connects TRBV19 to TRBJ2-1; 10 positions agree with TRBD2. The V gene end was trimmed by 6 bases and the J gene end by 6 bases; junction bases not matched to a gene: 5. This CDR3 is 14 amino acids long. CDR1 is LNHDA and CDR2 is SQIVND in the germline V gene (reference sequence).

The chain uses TRBV7-2 and TRBJ1-6; D gene unclear. Per the germline V gene, CDR1 is SGHTA and CDR2 is FQGNSA. Trimming removed 5 bases from V and 11 bases from J, with 16 bases in between. The CDR3 spans 14 residues. In nucleotides, the CDR3 is TGTGCCAGCAGCCAAGACGGGCCCGGGGCACCCCTCCACTTT. It yields the protein CASSQDGPGAPLHF.

The chain employs TRBV10-3 and TRBJ2-1, with 12 bases that match TRBD2. The CDR3 contains 16 residues. CDR1 and CDR2 from the germline V gene are ENHRY and SYGVKD. J was trimmed by 9 bases and V by 0 bases; bases with no gene match: 6. The chain's CDR3 is CAISESTSGSQAEQFF. In DNA form, the CDR3 reads TGTGCCATCAGTGAGTCGACTAGCGGGAGCCAGGCTGAGCAGTTCTTC.

This clone appeared a single time. The genes are TRBV7-2 and TRBJ2-1; D is ambiguous. V dropped 5 bases and J dropped 0 bases, with 8 bases sitting between them. There are 14 residues in the CDR3. The V gene's germline CDR1 is SGHTA and CDR2 FQGNSA. CDR3 DNA sequence: TGTGCCAGCAGCCCTCGGAGCTCCTACAATGAGCAGTTCTTC. Translating it yields CASSPRSSYNEQFF.

This rearrangement joins TRBV19 to TRBJ1-2; TRBD1 aligns across 9 bases. J gave up 4 bases and V 8 bases, and 8 bases lay outside the gene matches. From germline, CDR1 is LNHDA and CDR2 SQIVND (reference sequence). This CDR3 comprises 14 residues. The CDR3 DNA is TGTGCCAGTCTCAACAGGGGACAGGGCTATGGCTACACCTTC. It yields the protein CASLNRGQGYGYTF.

The V call is TRBV5-1, the J call TRBJ2-2, with D possibly matching TRBD1 (6 bases). The CDR3 extends over 14 amino acids. Germline V gene data show CDR1 as SGHRS and CDR2 as YFSETQ. V was clipped by 3 bases and J by 6 bases, with 12 bases between them. The CDR3 sequence: CASSYEGVPGELFF. CDR3 nucleotides: TGCGCCAGCAGCTACGAGGGGGTCCCCGGGGAGCTGTTTTTT.

The rearrangement joins TRBV6-4 to TRBJ1-2; 8 positions match TRBD1. The trim removed 9 bases at V and 4 bases at J, leaving 13 bases unmatched. The germline V gene encodes CDR1 MRHNA and CDR2 SNTAGT. CDR3 size: 15 residues. CDR3 DNA sequence: TGTGCCAGACTACAACCTGCCGGGACAGGCTATGGCTACACCTTC. Amino acids: CARLQPAGTGYGYTF.

This clone has just a few counts. The chain is built from TRBV6-1 and TRBJ1-6; a weak D match, TRBD1 (5 bases). This CDR3 has 16 residues. V dropped 4 bases and J dropped 0 bases, with 10 bases sitting between them. The germline V gene encodes CDR1 MNHNS and CDR2 SASEGT. In DNA form, the CDR3 reads TGTGCCAGCAGTGGCGACAGCCGCTCCTATAATTCACCCCTCCACTTT. It is translated as CASSGDSRSYNSPLHF.

Ten or more counts support this clone. This chain links TRBV2 with TRBJ2-7; weak D call: TRBD2 (7 bases). The CDR3 spans 13 residues. V shed 4 bases and J shed 4 bases, with 11 bases lying between them. The germline V gene has CDR1 SNHLY and CDR2 FYNNEI. The CDR3 bases are TGTGCCAGCAGTGGAGGGGGGGGTTACGAGCAGTACTTC. Amino acids: CASSGGGGYEQYF.

The V gene is TRBV12-3 or TRBV12-4, the J gene TRBJ1-1; D may be TRBD1 (5 bases). The CDR3 is 11 residues long. The V end was cut by 9 bases, the J end by 3 bases, with 8 bases between. The CDR3 DNA reads TGTGCCAGTCAGGGTTACACTGAAGCTTTCTTT. Residues: CASQGYTEAFF.

The rearrangement uses TRBV6-6 and TRBJ1-2, with D possibly matching TRBD1 (6 bases). The V end lost 6 bases, the J end lost 0 bases, and 11 bases lay between the germline ends. The CDR3 runs to 14 residues. Germline CDR1 and CDR2: MNHNY and SVGAGI (reference sequence). CDR3 region: CASSAQGANYGYTF. The CDR3 bases are TGTGCCAGCAGCGCACAGGGAGCTAACTATGGCTACACCTTC.

The chain carries TRBV6-2 or TRBV6-3 and TRBJ2-7, with 9 bases aligning to TRBD2. With V trimmed by 5 bases and J by 3 bases, 2 bases remained unmatched. The CDR3 loop spans 13 amino acids. CDR1 is MNHEY, CDR2 SVGEGT, per germline. The CDR3 is CASSLAGSYEQYF. Written as DNA, the CDR3 is TGTGCCAGCAGTCTAGCGGGGAGCTACGAGCAGTACTTC.

V is TRBV6-5 and J is TRBJ2-7, with D possibly TRBD2 on 5 matching bases. In germline, CDR1 is MNHEY, CDR2 SVGAGI. The CDR3 extends over 14 amino acids. The germline V and J ends were trimmed by 5 bases and 4 bases, with 15 bases remaining between them. The CDR3 reads CASSNQLGPYEQYF. CDR3 nucleotides: TGTGCCAGCAGTAACCAACTAGGGCCTTACGAGCAGTACTTC.

CDR3 in amino acids: CASAFSGFSYEQYF. In DNA form, the CDR3 reads TGCGCCAGCGCTTTCAGCGGGTTCTCCTACGAGCAGTACTTC. This sequence joins TRBV23-1 and TRBJ2-7, with D possibly matching TRBD2 (6 bases). TRBV23-1 is reported as an ORF; its role is uncertain. Trimming took 8 bases from V and 0 from J, leaving 14 bases between them. The CDR3 sequence is 14 residues long.

Written as DNA, the CDR3 is TGTGCCAGCAGCTTCGCGGGCGTTCCTTTAAGGGCGCAGTATTTT. Residues: CASSFAGVPLRAQYF. The chain links TRBV7-2 to TRBJ2-3; tentatively, D is TRBD2 (5 bases). The CDR3 runs 15 residues. CDR1 and CDR2 from the germline V gene are SGHTA and FQGNSA. With 3 bases removed from V and 10 bases from J, the gap between germline ends came to 20 bases.

In its sample, this clone was seen once. V usage is TRBV29-1 and J usage is TRBJ2-1, with a tentative D call TRBD2 (5 bases). The CDR3 has 11 amino acids. Per germline, CDR1 SQVTM and CDR2 ANQGSEA. V dropped 5 bases and J dropped 3 bases, with 5 bases sitting between them. In DNA form, the CDR3 reads TGCAGCGTTCGGGACTACAATGAGCAGTTCTTC. Its translation: CSVRDYNEQFF.

The chain has TRBV9 and TRBJ1-4; a weak D match, TRBD1 (5 bases). CDR3 length: 15 amino acids. Germline loops: CDR1 SGDLS, CDR2 YYNGEE. V was clipped by 3 bases and J by 1 base, with 10 bases between them. The CDR3, as DNA: TGTGCCAGCAGCGCCAACAGGCGAACTAATGAAAAACTGTTTTTT. Residues: CASSANRRTNEKLFF.

This chain links TRBV6-5 with TRBJ1-1; 7 bases are shared with TRBD1. The V gene's germline CDR1 is MNHEY and CDR2 SVGAGI. The ends lost 2 bases at V and 5 bases at J; junction bases unmatched: 5. The CDR3 totals 14 residues. CDR3 nucleotides: TGTGCCAGCAGTTACCAGATACAGGGGACTGAAGCTTTCTTT. Translated: CASSYQIQGTEAFF.

The table lists this clone with a count of one. The V and J genes are TRBV24-1 and TRBJ2-5, with D perhaps TRBD1 (5 bases). The V gene's germline CDR1 is KGHDR and CDR2 SFDVKD. The length of the CDR3 is 13 residues. With 9 bases removed from V and 2 bases from J, the gap between germline ends came to 12 bases. The DNA of the CDR3 is TGTGCCACCTCAGATGGGGCACAAGAGACCCAGTACTTC. Translating gives CATSDGAQETQYF.

J is TRBJ2-4 and V is TRBV18, with TRBD1 as a possible D gene (7 bases). V gave up 6 bases and J gave up 3 bases, with 15 bases separating them. The CDR3 runs 15 residues. The V gene's germline CDR1 is KGHSH and CDR2 LQKENI. The CDR3 sequence: CASSTQGGDKNIQYF. The CDR3 DNA is TGTGCCAGCTCGACGCAGGGGGGAGACAAAAACATTCAGTACTTC.

The CDR3 here is CASSTRGPYEQYF. For the CDR3, the DNA is TGTGCCAGCAGCACCAGGGGGCCCTACGAGCAGTACTTC. The V and J genes are TRBV28 and TRBJ2-7; 8 bases agree with TRBD1. The ends lost 6 bases at V and 2 bases at J; junction bases unmatched: 3. The CDR3 loop spans 13 amino acids. In germline, CDR1 is MDHEN, CDR2 SYDVKM.

The table lists this clone with many counts. V gene TRBV19 combines with J gene TRBJ2-3; D might be TRBD2 (6 bases). The CDR3 has 12 residues. V gave up 3 bases and J gave up 5 bases, with 6 bases separating them. The germline V gene has CDR1 LNHDA and CDR2 SQIVND (reference sequence). CDR3 sequence reads: CASSIGRDTQYF. DNA of the CDR3: TGTGCCAGTAGTATCGGGAGAGATACGCAGTATTTT.

This chain links TRBV29-1 with TRBJ1-4; 7 nucleotides align to TRBD1. The CDR3 covers 13 residues. With 5 bases clipped from V and 7 bases from J, the junction kept 7 bases outside the gene matches. Germline CDR1 and CDR2: SQVTM and ANQGSEA. In DNA form, the CDR3 reads TGCAGCGTTCAACCCGGGACAGCTGAAAAACTGTTTTTT. Amino acid sequence: CSVQPGTAEKLFF.

The gene calls are TRBV7-9 and TRBJ2-7; 7 bases align to TRBD2. Germline V gene lookup returns CDR1 SEHNR and CDR2 FQNEAQ (reference sequence). Trimming took 1 base from V and 2 from J; bases not matched to a gene: 5. CDR3 length: 15 amino acids. This chain's CDR3 is CASSLERGGAYEQYF. CDR3 nucleotides: TGTGCCAGCAGCTTAGAGCGGGGTGGGGCCTACGAGCAGTACTTC.

The chain carries TRBV6-6 and TRBJ1-2, with TRBD1 matching over 8 bases. Germline-derived CDR1 and CDR2 are MNHNY and SVGAGI (reference sequence). J gave up 6 bases and V 5 bases, and 5 bases lay outside the gene matches. The CDR3 has 13 residues. As DNA, the CDR3 is TGTGCCAGCAGTCCTCCGACAGGGGATGGCTACACCTTC. Its translation: CASSPPTGDGYTF.

J is TRBJ1-4 and V is TRBV29-1; 9 positions agree with TRBD1. The CDR3 runs 15 residues. Germline loops: CDR1 SQVTM, CDR2 ANQGSEA. The ends lost 7 bases at V and 2 bases at J; junction bases unmatched: 8. The DNA of the CDR3 is TGCAGCGCCACGGGACAGGGTAGCACTAATGAAAAACTGTTTTTT. This codes for CSATGQGSTNEKLFF.

This clone was detected only a few times. This sequence joins TRBV4-2 and TRBJ2-1; TRBD2 aligns across 8 bases. There are 16 residues in the CDR3. The V gene's germline CDR1 is LGHNA and CDR2 YNFKEQ. J lost 3 bases, V lost 4 bases, and 8 bases had no gene match. The CDR3 DNA reads as TGTGCCAGCAGCCCGACTAGCGCAAATGTCTACAATGAGCAGTTCTTC. Translation gives CASSPTSANVYNEQFF.